Below are 20 T cell receptor beta chains sequenced from a single sample in a study of metastatic and nonmetastatic thyroid tumors. Until they underwent thyroid surgery, no patient had received any treatment. TCRdb reassembled clones from the PCR reads with MiXCR. The sample records 39,000 or so clones, around 43% being singletons. Sequenced: tumor tissue. The receptors stem from a male donor with papillary thyroid cancer or a benign thyroid nodule (not recorded which). Some clones in this sample may be carry-over from other donors' samples.

The chain links TRBV4-1 to TRBJ1-2; 7 nucleotides agree with TRBD1. This CDR3 spans 15 amino acids. Trimming at V came to 4 bases and at J to 7 bases, leaving 12 bases not matched to a gene. Looked up from germline, CDR1 is MGHRA and CDR2 is YSYEKL. For the CDR3, the DNA is TGCGCCAGCAGCCCCCGAGGAGGGGGCGACCTTGGCTACACCTTC. It encodes CASSPRGGGDLGYTF.

This clone came up a few times. This sequence joins TRBV6-1 and TRBJ1-2; D might be TRBD1 (5 bases). Germline V gene lookup returns CDR1 MNHNS and CDR2 SASEGT. The CDR3 is 14 amino acids. Trimming pared 5 bases from V and 1 base from J, leaving 11 bases between. The DNA for the CDR3 is TGTGCCAGCAGTCCCGGGGGGGGTAACTATGGCTACACCTTC. It yields the protein CASSPGGGNYGYTF.

V and J are TRBV4-1 and TRBJ2-3; possibly TRBD1 for D (6 bases). The V end was cut by 1 base, the J end by 2 bases, with 7 bases between. The CDR3 sequence is 14 residues long. Germline CDR1 MGHRA, CDR2 YSYEKL. The CDR3 DNA follows: TGCGCCAGCAGCCAAGTGGGGGCCACAGATACGCAGTATTTT. Encoded protein: CASSQVGATDTQYF.

This rearrangement joins TRBV30 to TRBJ2-7, with TRBD2 matching over 12 bases. V lost 1 base and J lost 6; bases outside the gene matches: 4. The V gene's germline CDR1 is GTSNPN and CDR2 SVGIG (reference sequence). This CDR3 contains 14 residues. The CDR3 sequence: CAWSEGLAGSEQYF. The CDR3 DNA reads TGTGCCTGGAGTGAGGGACTAGCGGGTAGCGAGCAGTACTTC.

The chain has TRBV18 and TRBJ1-1; D unresolved. V was pared by 2 bases and J by 1 base, with 5 bases between. CDR1 is KGHSH and CDR2 is LQKENI in the germline V gene. The CDR3 is 13 residues long. The CDR3 DNA is TGTGCCAGCTCACCATCAGAGAACACTGAAGCTTTCTTT. Translated: CASSPSENTEAFF.

The rearrangement links TRBV9 to TRBJ2-7; the D gene is possibly TRBD1 (7 bases). The V gene lost 3 bases and the J gene lost 4 bases, with 17 bases spanning the gap. Germline CDR1 and CDR2: SGDLS and YYNGEE. The CDR3 length is 15 residues. In DNA, the CDR3 is TGTGCCAGCAGCGGAAACCGACAGGGAGGTTACGAGCAGTACTTC. This gives the protein CASSGNRQGGYEQYF.

This clone was counted between two and nine times. This chain links TRBV29-1 with TRBJ2-7; tentatively, D is TRBD1 (6 bases). The ends were cut back, 6 bases at V and 1 base at J, with 16 bases in the middle. Germline values: CDR1 SQVTM, CDR2 ANQGSEA. This CDR3 has 14 residues. The CDR3 loop reads CSVSPGVGSYEQYF. CDR3 in DNA: TGCAGCGTCTCTCCAGGGGTAGGGTCCTACGAGCAGTACTTC.

This clone was picked up a small number of times. The chain joins TRBV20-1 to TRBJ2-7, with D perhaps being TRBD1 or TRBD2 (5 bases each). V was trimmed by 0 bases and J by 5 bases, leaving 14 bases between them. The CDR3 spans 14 residues. Germline V gives CDR1 DFQATT, CDR2 SNEGSKA (reference sequence). The CDR3 sequence: CSARDTGRDHEQYF. The CDR3 DNA follows: TGCAGTGCTAGAGATACAGGCAGGGACCACGAGCAGTACTTC.

In its sample, this clone ranks as large. The chain couples TRBV20-1 to TRBJ1-1; D perhaps matches TRBD1 (5 bases). Deletions cut 0 bases from V and 3 bases from J, with 14 bases between. From germline, CDR1 is DFQATT and CDR2 SNEGSKA (reference sequence). This CDR3 region has 15 residues. The DNA for the CDR3 is TGCAGTGCTAGAGACGACTTCCAGGGTTACACTGAAGCTTTCTTT. Translating it yields CSARDDFQGYTEAFF.

The rearrangement links TRBV20-1 to TRBJ2-6, with TRBD1 matching 7 bases. CDR3 size: 16 residues. CDR1 DFQATT and CDR2 SNEGSKA come from the germline V gene (reference sequence). V shed 6 bases, J shed 1 base, and the junction held 9 bases outside the gene matches. This chain's CDR3 is CSAAGTVRSGANVLTF. CDR3 nucleotide sequence: TGCAGTGCAGCCGGGACAGTCAGGTCTGGGGCCAACGTCCTGACTTTC.

This chain connects TRBV27 to TRBJ2-7; 7 bases are a match to TRBD2. Germline CDR1 and CDR2: MNHEY and SMNVEV (reference sequence). The CDR3 runs to 15 residues. The V gene end was trimmed by 3 bases and the J gene end by 3 bases; junction bases not matched to a gene: 8. CDR3 in DNA: TGTGCCAGCAGTTTGGTCGGGGGGAGAGGCTACGAGCAGTACTTC. Protein: CASSLVGGRGYEQYF.

This clone has only a few counts. The J gene is TRBJ2-7, the V gene TRBV12-3 or TRBV12-4; D is possibly TRBD2 (6 bases). V was clipped by 0 bases and J by 5 bases, with 8 bases between them. This CDR3 is 13 amino acids long. As DNA, the CDR3 is TGTGCCAGCAGTTTAGCGGAGGGTAACGAGCAGTACTTC. It codes for CASSLAEGNEQYF.

The CDR3 loop reads CASSLSGTVGSYEQYF. In nucleotides, the CDR3 is TGTGCCAGCAGCTTATCCGGGACAGTGGGCTCCTACGAGCAGTACTTC. V usage is TRBV7-8 and J usage is TRBJ2-7, with 7 positions matching TRBD1. The CDR3 consists of 16 residues. Unmatched junction bases numbered 7, after V lost 2 bases and J lost 0 bases. The germline V gene encodes CDR1 SGHVS and CDR2 FQNEAQ. The full variable domain, in which reference TRBV7-8 and TRBJ2-7 provide the parts outside the CDR3, is GAGVSQSPRYKVAKRGQDVALRCDPISGHVSLFWYQQALGQGPEFLTYFQNEAQLDKSGLPSDRFFAERPEGSVSTLKIQRTQQEDSAVYLCASSLSGTVGSYEQYFGPGTRLTVT.

J is TRBJ2-1 and V is TRBV19; TRBD2 aligns across 9 bases. J was trimmed by 12 bases and V by 1 base; bases with no gene match: 10. Germline-derived CDR1 and CDR2 are LNHDA and SQIVND (reference sequence). The CDR3 has 15 residues. The CDR3 coding sequence is TGTGCCAGTAGTATAGGGGCGGGAGGGTCTTGGGGGCAGTTCTTC. This encodes CASSIGAGGSWGQFF.

This clone was found a few times. The V call is TRBV20-1, the J call TRBJ2-5, with 7 nucleotides matching TRBD2. This CDR3 comprises 13 residues. Germline V gene lookup returns CDR1 DFQATT and CDR2 SNEGSKA (reference sequence). V was clipped by 5 bases and J by 2 bases; unmatched bases: 5. The CDR3, as DNA: TGCAGTGCTGGAGGGACTATACAAGAGACCCAGTACTTC. Protein: CSAGGTIQETQYF.

The rearrangement joins TRBV27 to TRBJ2-2; TRBD1 matches at 9 bases. This CDR3 has 17 amino acids. Germline loops: CDR1 MNHEY, CDR2 SMNVEV (reference sequence). J gave up 1 base and V 3 bases, and 6 bases lay outside the gene matches. DNA for the CDR3: TGTGCCAGCAGTTTTTGGGACAGGGTCTTGAACACCGGGGAGCTGTTTTTT. Translating gives CASSFWDRVLNTGELFF.

In its sample, this clone was seen a few times. The chain links TRBV28 to TRBJ1-1, with D maybe TRBD1 (5 bases). This CDR3 is 13 amino acids long. CDR1 and CDR2 from the germline V gene are MDHEN and SYDVKM. Trimming pared 6 bases from V and 4 bases from J, leaving 12 bases between. Here the CDR3 reads CASRGGRLTEAFF. The CDR3 DNA reads as TGTGCCAGCAGGGGGGGTCGGCTCACTGAAGCTTTCTTT.

The J gene is TRBJ2-5, the V gene TRBV19, with 8 bases identical to TRBD1. Looked up from germline, CDR1 is LNHDA and CDR2 is SQIVND (reference sequence). The CDR3 consists of 14 residues. Unmatched junction bases numbered 7, after V lost 4 bases and J lost 6 bases. As DNA, the CDR3 is TGTGCCAGTAGTACCCGGACAGGGCGACAGACCCAGTACTTC. Translated: CASSTRTGRQTQYF. Variable domain in full (rest from reference TRBV19 and TRBJ2-5): DGGITQSPKYLFRKEGQNVTLSCEQNLNHDAMYWYRQDPGQGLRLIYYSQIVNDFQKGDIAEGYSVSREKKESFPLTVTSAQKNPTAFYLCASSTRTGRQTQYFGPGTRLLVL.

This rearrangement joins TRBV18 to TRBJ2-1, with D possibly matching TRBD2 (5 bases). Trimming stripped 0 bases from V and 6 bases from J, with 9 bases between. The CDR3 length is 14 residues. In germline, CDR1 is KGHSH, CDR2 LQKENI. The CDR3 DNA reads TGTGCCAGCTCACCACCGGGAGAGAGCAATGAGCAGTTCTTC. It specifies CASSPPGESNEQFF.

The chain has TRBV9 and TRBJ2-2; D is ambiguous. Germline V gene data show CDR1 as SGDLS and CDR2 as YYNGEE. V shed 7 bases and J shed 4 bases, with 17 bases lying between them. The CDR3 is made up of 15 amino acids. CDR3 DNA sequence: TGTGCCAGCTCCCGTAGTTCTGGGGTCACCGGGGAGCTGTTTTTT. Encoded protein: CASSRSSGVTGELFF.